The entry below gives a single T cell receptor beta chain sequence along with its context. This record comes from a study of blood T cell repertoires in COVID-19. Clones were sequenced by immunoSEQ multiplex PCR, and TCRdb holds only the in-frame ones, with some missing. The sample lists roughly 410,000 clones, 80% to 90% occurring once. Germline assignment: CDR1 SGDLS and CDR2 YYNGEE. V lost 6 bases to trimming and J lost 1 base, with 13 bases between them. The CDR3 covers 14 residues. The V and J genes are TRBV9 and TRBJ1-1, with D possibly TRBD1 on 5 matching bases. Sequenced material: peripheral blood. This clonotype was sampled from a man in his forties or fifties with acute or convalescent COVID-19. The CDR3 DNA follows: TGTGCCAGCAACCGGGGGAGGCAGAACACTGAAGCTTTCTTT. It yields the protein CASNRGRQNTEAFF.